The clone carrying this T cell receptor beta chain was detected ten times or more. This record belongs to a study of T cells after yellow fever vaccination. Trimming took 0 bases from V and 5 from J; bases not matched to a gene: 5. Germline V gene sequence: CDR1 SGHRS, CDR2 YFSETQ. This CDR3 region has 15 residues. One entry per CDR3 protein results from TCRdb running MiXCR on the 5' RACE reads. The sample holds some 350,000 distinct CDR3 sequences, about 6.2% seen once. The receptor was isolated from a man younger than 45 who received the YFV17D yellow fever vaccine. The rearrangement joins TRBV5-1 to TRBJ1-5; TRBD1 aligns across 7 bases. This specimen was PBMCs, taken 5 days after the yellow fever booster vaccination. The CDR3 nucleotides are TGCGCCAGCAGCTTGGGGCCAGGGGGGGATCAGCCCCAGCATTTT. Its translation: CASSLGPGGDQPQHF.